The source of this T cell receptor (beta chain) is a study of T cells after yellow fever vaccination. Across the whole study: A sort based on CD3, CD45RA, CCR7 and CD95 yielded the EM, EMRA, CM and Tscm memory subsets. SMART-Seq v4 Ultra Low Input prepared the low-cell-number fractions.

TCR cDNA, made by 5'RACE template switching, carried an added universal primer site and UMIs. In TCRdb, the 5' RACE reads were re-called with MiXCR into one record per CDR3 protein. The sample includes over 10,000 distinct CDR3 sequences, approximately 4.9% of them seen just once. The study's findings and limits: When the response was secondary, it was weaker but reached its peak faster, day 5 versus 15.

This clonotype was seen ten or more times. This CDR3 is 17 amino acids long. V lost 2 bases, J lost 1 base, and 6 bases stayed unmatched. Germline assignment: CDR1 MNHEY and CDR2 SVGEGT. This TCR came from a man aged 25 to 40 who received the YFV17D yellow fever vaccine. The sample consisted of PBMCs, either bulk or a sorted T-cell subset (CD4+, CD8+, memory, or dextramer-sorted; not recorded which), taken 45 days after the yellow fever booster vaccination. The gene calls are TRBV6-2 or TRBV6-3 and TRBJ2-3; the match to TRBD2 covers 10 bases. CDR3 DNA: TGTGCCAGCAGTTACATGCCGCTAGCGGGGGGCACAGATACGCAGTATTTT. Protein product: CASSYMPLAGGTDTQYF.